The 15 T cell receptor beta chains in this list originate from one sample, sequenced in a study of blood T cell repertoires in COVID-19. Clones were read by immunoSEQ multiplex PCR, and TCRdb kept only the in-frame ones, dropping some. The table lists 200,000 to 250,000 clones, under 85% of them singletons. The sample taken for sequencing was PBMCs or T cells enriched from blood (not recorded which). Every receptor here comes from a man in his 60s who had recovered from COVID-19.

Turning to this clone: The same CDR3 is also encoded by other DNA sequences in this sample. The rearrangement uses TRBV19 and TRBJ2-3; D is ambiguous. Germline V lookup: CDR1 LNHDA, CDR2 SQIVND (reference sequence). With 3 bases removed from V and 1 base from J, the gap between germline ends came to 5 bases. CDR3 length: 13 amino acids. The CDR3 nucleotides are TGTGCCAGTAGTATGTCCGGCACAGATACGCAGTATTTT. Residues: CASSMSGTDTQYF.

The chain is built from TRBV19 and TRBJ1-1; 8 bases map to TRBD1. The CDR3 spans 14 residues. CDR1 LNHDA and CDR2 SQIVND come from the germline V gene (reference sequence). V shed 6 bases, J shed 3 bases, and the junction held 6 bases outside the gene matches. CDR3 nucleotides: TGTGCCAGTAGGACAGGGGTCGCGGACACTGAAGCTTTCTTT. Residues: CASRTGVADTEAFF.

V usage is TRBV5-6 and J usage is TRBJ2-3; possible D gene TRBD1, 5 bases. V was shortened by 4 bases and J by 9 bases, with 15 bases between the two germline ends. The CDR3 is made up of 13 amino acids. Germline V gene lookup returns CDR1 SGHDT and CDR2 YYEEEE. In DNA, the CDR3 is TGTGCCAGCAGCGTCAAACCTCAGGGAACGCAGTATTTT. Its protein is CASSVKPQGTQYF.

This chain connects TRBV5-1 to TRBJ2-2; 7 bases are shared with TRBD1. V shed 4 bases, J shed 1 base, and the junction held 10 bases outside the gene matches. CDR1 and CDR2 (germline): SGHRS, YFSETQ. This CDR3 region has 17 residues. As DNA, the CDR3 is TGCGCCAGCAGCCCCCGACCTGGACAGGTGAACACCGGGGAGCTGTTTTTT. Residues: CASSPRPGQVNTGELFF.

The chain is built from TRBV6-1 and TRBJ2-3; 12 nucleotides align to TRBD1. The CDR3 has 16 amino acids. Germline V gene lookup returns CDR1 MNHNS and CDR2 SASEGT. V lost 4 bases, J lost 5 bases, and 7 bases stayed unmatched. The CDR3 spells CASSGPGQGAQDTQYF. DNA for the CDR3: TGTGCCAGCAGTGGGCCGGGACAGGGGGCACAAGATACGCAGTATTTT.

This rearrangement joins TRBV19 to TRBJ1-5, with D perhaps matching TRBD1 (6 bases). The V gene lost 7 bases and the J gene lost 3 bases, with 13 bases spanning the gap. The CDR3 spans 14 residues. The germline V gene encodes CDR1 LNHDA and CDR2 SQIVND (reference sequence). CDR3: CASTSGQPNQPQHF. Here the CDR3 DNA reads TGTGCCAGTACGAGCGGACAGCCCAATCAGCCCCAGCATTTT.

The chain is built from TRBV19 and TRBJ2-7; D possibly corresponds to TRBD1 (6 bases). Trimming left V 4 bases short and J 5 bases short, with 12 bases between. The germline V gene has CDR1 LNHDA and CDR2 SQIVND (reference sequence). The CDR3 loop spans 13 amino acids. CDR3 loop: CASSTGAFNEQYF. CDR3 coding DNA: TGTGCCAGTAGTACAGGGGCGTTCAACGAGCAGTACTTC.

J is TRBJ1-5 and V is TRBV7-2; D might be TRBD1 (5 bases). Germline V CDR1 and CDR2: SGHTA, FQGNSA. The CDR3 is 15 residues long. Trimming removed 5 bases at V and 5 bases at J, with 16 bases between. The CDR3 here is CASSPRVGPYQPQHF. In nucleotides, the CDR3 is TGTGCCAGCAGCCCTCGTGTGGGGCCCTATCAGCCCCAGCATTTT.

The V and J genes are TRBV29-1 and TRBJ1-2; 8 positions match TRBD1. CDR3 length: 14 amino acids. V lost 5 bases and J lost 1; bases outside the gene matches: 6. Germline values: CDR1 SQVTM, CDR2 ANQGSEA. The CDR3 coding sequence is TGCAGCGTTCAAGGACAGGGAGGTAACTATGGCTACACCTTC. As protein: CSVQGQGGNYGYTF.

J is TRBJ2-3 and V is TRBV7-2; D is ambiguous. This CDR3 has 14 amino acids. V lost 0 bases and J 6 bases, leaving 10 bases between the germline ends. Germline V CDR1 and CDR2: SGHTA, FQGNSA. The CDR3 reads CASSLARAADTQYF. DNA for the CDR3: TGTGCCAGCAGCTTAGCGCGAGCCGCGGATACGCAGTATTTT.

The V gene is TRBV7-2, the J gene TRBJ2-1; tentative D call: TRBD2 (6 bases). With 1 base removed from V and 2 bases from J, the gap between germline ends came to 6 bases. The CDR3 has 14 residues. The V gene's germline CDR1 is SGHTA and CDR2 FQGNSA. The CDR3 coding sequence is TGTGCCAGCAGCTTAGGGAGGGCCTACAATGAGCAGTTCTTC. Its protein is CASSLGRAYNEQFF. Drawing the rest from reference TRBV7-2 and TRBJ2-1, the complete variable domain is GAGVSQSPSNKVTEKGKDVELRCDPISGHTALYWYRQSLGQGLEFLIYFQGNSAPDKSGLPSDRFSAERTGGSVSTLTIQRTQQEDSAVYLCASSLGRAYNEQFFGPGTRLTVL.

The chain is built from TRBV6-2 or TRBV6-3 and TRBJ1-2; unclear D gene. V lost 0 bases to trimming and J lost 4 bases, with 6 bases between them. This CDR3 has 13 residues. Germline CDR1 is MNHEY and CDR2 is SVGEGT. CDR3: CASSYSEAYGYTF. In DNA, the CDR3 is TGTGCCAGCAGTTACTCTGAGGCCTATGGCTACACCTTC.

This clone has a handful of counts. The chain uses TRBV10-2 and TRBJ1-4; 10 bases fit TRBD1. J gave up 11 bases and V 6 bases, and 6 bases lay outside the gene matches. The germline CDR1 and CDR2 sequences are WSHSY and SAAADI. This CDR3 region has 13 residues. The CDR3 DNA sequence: TGCGCCAGCAGAGAGGACAGGGGGGAGAAACTGTTTTTT. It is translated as CASREDRGEKLFF.

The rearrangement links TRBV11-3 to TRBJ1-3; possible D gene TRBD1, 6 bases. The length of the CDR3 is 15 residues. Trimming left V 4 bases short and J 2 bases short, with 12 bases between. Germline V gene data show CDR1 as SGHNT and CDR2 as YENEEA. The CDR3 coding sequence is TGTGCCAGCAGCTCAATCAGGGGAGCTGGAAACACCATATATTTT. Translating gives CASSSIRGAGNTIYF.

In DNA form, the CDR3 reads TGCGCCAGCAGCCAAGATGCGGGAACCAATCAGCCCCAGCATTTT. Protein: CASSQDAGTNQPQHF. This chain uses TRBV4-3 with TRBJ1-5; D not certain. Trimming removed 0 bases from V and 3 bases from J, with 9 bases in between. This CDR3 comprises 15 residues. CDR1 is LGHNA, CDR2 YSLEER, per germline.